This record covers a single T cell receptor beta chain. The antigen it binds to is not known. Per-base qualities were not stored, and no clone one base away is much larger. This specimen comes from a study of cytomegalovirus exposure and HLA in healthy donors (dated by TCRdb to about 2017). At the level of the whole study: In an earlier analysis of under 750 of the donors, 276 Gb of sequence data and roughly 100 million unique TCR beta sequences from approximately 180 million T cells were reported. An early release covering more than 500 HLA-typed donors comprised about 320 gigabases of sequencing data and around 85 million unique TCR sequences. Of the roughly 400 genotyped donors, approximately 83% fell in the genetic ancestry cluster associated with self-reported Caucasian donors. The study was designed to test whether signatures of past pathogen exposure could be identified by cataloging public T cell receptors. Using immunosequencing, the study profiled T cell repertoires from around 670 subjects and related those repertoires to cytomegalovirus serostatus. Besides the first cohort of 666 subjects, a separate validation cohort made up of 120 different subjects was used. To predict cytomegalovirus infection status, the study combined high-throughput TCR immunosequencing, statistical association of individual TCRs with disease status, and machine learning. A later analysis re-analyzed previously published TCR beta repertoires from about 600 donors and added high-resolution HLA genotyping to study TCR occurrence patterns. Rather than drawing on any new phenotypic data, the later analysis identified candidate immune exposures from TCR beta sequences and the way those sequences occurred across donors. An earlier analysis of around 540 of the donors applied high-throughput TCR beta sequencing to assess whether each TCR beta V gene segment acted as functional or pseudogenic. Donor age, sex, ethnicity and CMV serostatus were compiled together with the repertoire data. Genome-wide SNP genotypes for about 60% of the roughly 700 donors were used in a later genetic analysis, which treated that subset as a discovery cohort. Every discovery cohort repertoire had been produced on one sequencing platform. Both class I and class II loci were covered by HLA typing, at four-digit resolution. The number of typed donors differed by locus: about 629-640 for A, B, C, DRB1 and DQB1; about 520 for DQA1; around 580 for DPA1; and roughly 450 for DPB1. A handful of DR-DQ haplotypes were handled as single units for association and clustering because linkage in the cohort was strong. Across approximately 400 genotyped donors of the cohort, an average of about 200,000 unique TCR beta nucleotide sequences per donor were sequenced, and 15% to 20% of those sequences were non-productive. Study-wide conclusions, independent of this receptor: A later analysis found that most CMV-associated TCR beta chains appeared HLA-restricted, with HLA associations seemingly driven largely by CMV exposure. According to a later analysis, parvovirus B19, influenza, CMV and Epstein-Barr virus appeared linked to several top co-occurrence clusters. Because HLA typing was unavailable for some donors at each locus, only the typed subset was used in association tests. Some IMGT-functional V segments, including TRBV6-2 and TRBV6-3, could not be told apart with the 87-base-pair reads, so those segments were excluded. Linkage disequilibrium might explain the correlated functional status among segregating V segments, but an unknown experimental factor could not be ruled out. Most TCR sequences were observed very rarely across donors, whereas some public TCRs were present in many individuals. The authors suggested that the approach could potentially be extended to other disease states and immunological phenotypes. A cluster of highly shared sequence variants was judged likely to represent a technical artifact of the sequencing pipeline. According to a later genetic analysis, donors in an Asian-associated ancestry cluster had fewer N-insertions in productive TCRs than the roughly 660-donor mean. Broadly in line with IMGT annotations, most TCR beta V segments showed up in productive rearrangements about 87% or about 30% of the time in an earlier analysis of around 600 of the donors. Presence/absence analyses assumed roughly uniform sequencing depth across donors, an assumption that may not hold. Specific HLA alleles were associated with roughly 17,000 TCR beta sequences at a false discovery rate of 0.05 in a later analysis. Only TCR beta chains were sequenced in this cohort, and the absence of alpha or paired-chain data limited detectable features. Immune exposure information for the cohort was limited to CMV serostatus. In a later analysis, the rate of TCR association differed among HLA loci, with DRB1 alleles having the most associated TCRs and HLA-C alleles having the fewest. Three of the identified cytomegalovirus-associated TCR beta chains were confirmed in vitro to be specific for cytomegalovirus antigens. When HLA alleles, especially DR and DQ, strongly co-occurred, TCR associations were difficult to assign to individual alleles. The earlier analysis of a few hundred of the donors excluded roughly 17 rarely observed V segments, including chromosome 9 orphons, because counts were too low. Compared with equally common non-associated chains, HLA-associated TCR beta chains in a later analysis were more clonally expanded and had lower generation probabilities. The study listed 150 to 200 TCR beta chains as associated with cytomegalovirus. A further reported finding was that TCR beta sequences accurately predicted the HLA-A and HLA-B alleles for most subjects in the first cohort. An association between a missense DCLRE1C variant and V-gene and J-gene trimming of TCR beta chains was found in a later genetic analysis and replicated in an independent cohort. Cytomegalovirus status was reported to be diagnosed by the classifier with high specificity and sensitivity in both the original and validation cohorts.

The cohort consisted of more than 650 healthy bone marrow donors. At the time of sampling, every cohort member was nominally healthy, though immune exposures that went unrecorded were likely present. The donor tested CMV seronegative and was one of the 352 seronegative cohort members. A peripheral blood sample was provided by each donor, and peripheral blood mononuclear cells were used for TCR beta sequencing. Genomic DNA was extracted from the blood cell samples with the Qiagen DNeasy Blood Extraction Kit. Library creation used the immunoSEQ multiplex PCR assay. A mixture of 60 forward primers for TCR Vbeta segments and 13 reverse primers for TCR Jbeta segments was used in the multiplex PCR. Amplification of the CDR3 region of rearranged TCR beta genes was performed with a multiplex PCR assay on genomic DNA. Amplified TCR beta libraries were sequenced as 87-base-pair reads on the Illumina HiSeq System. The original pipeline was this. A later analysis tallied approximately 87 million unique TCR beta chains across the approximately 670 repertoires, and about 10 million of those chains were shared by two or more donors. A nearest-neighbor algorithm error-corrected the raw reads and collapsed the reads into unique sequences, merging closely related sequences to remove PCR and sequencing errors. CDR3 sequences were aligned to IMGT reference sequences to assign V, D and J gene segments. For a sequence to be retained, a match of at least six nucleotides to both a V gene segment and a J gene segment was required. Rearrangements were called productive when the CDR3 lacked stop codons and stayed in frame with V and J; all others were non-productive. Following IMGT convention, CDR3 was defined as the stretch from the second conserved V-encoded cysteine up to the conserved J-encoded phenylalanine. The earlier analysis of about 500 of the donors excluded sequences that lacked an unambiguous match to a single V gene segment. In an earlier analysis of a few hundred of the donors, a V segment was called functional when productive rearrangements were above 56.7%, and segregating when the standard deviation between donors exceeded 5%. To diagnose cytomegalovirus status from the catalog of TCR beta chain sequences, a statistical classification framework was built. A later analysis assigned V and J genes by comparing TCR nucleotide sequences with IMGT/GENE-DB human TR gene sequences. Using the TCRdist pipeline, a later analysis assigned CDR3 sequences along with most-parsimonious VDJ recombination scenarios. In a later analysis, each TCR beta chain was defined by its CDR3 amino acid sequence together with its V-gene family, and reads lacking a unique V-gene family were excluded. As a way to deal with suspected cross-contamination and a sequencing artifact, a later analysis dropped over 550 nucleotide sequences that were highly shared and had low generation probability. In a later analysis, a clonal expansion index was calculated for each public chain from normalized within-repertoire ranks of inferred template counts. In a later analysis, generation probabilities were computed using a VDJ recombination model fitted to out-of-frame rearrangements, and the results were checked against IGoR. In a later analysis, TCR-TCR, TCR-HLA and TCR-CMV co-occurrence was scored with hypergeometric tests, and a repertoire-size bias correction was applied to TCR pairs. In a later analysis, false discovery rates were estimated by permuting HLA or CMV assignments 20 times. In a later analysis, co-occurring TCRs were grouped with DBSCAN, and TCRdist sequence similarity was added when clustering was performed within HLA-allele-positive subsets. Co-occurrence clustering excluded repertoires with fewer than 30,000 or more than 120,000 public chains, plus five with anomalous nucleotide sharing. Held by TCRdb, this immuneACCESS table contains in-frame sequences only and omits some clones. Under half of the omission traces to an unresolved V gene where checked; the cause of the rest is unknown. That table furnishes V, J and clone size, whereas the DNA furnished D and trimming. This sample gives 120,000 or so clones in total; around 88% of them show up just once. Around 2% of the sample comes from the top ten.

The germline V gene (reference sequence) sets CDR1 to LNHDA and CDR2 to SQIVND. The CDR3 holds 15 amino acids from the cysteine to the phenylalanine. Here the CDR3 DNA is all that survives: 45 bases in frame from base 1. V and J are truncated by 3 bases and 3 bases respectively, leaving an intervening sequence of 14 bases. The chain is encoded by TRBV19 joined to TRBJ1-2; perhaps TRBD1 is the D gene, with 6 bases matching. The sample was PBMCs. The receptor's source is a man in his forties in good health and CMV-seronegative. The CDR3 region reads CASSIGGARDYGYTF. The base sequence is TGTGCCAGTAGTATTGGGGGGGCTAGAGACTATGGCTACACCTTC.